The entry below gives a single T cell receptor (beta chain) sequence along with its context. With 8 bases clipped from V and 4 bases from J, the junction kept 14 bases outside the gene matches. The length of the CDR3 is 15 residues. Germline V gene sequence: CDR1 GTSNPN, CDR2 SVGIG (reference sequence). The record originates from a study of shared clonotypes between healthy human individuals. On the study more broadly: Two women and a few men aged 18 to 49 made up the donors.

TCRdb's table, derived via immunoSEQ multiplex PCR, lists solely in-frame clones and lacks some. This table has roughly 1,000,000 clones, around 78% appearing once. The chain employs TRBV30 and TRBJ1-1; 9 bases line up with TRBD1. This receptor was identified in a man between 18 and 35 years old in good health. Some clones in this sample may be carry-over from other donors' samples. Specimen: memory CD4+ T cells from PBMCs. The subset was: CD45RA-negative fraction. CDR3 in DNA: TGTGCCCGGGAGCTGACAGGGGGGAAGGCCACTGAAGCTTTCTTT. Amino acid sequence: CARELTGGKATEAFF.